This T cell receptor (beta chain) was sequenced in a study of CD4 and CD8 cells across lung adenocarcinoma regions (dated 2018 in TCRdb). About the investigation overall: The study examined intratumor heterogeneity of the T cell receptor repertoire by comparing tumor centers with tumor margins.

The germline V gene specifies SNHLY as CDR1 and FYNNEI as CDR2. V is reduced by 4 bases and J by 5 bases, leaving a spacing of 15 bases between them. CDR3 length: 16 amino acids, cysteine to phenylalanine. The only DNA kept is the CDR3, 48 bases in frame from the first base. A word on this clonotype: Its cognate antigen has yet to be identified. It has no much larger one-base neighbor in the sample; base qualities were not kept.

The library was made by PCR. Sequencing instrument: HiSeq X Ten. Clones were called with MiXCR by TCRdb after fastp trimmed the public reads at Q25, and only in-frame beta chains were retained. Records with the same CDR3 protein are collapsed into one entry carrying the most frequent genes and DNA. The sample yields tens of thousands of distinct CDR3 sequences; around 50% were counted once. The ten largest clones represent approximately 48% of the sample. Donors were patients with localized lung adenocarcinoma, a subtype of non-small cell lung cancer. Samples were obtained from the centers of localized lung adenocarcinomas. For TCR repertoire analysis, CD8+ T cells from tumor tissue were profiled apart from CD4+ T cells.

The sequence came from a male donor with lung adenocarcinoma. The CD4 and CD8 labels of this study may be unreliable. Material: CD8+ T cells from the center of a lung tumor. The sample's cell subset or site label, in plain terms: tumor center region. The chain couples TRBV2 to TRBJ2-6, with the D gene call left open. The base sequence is TGTGCCAGCAGTGGCACAAGGGTAAACTGGGCCAACGTCCTGACTTTC. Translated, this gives CASSGTRVNWANVLTF.